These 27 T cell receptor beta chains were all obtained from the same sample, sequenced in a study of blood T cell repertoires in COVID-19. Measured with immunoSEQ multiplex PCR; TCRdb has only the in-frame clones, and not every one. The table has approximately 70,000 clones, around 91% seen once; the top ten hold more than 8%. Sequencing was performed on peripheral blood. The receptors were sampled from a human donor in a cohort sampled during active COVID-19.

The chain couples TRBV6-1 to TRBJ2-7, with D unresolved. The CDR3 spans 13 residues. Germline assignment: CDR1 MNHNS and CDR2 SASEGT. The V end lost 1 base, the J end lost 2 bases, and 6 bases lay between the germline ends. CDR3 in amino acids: CASSEGYPYEQYF. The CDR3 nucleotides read TGTGCCAGCAGTGAAGGCTATCCCTACGAGCAGTACTTC.

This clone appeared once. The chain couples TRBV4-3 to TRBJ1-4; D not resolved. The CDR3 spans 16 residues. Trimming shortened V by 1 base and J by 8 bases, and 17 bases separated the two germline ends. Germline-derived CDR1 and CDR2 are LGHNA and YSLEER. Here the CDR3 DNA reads TGCGCCAGCAGCCAAGTCGGAGGAGGGAGGAGGGAAAAACTGTTTTTT. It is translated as CASSQVGGGRREKLFF.

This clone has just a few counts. In nucleotides, the CDR3 is TGTGCCACCCAAGCGGGGAACACCGGGGAGCTGTTTTTT. Its translation is CATQAGNTGELFF. The chain recombines TRBV7-9 with TRBJ2-2; D is perhaps TRBD2 (6 bases). The V gene's germline CDR1 is SEHNR and CDR2 FQNEAQ (reference sequence). This CDR3 comprises 13 residues. Trimming left V 10 bases short and J 1 base short, with 10 bases between.

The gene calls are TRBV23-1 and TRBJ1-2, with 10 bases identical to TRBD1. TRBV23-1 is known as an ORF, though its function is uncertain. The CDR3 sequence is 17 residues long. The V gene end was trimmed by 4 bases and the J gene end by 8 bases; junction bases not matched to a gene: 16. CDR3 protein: CASSLSGTGDPLGGYTF. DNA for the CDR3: TGCGCCAGCAGTCTATCGGGGACAGGGGATCCCCTGGGCGGCTACACCTTC.

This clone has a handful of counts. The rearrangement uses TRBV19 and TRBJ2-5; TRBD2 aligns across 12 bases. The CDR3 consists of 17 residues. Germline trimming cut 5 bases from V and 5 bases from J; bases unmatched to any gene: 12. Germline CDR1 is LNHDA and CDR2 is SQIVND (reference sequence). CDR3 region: CASSHYPPSGGAETQYF. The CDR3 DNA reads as TGTGCCAGTAGTCATTACCCCCCTAGCGGGGGGGCGGAGACCCAGTACTTC.

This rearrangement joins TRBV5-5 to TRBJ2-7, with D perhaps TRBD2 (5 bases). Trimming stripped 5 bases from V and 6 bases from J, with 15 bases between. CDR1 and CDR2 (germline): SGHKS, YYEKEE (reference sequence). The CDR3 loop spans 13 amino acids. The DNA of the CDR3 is TGTGCCAGCAGGGGTGCGGGTTTCGGCGAGCAGTACTTC. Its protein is CASRGAGFGEQYF.

CDR3 DNA: TGTGCCAGCAGTGACTCCGGGACAGGGGGCTATGGCTACACCTTC. Translating gives CASSDSGTGGYGYTF. The chain links TRBV6-4 to TRBJ1-2, with 11 bases matching TRBD1. CDR1 is MRHNA, CDR2 SNTAGT, per germline. CDR3 size: 15 residues. Germline trimming cut 0 bases from V and 4 bases from J; bases unmatched to any gene: 1.

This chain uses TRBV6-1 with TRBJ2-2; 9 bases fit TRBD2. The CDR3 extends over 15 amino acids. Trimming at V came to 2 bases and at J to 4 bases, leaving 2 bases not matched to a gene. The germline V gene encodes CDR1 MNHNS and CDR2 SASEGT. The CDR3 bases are TGTGCCAGCAGTGAACTAGCGGGGTCCACCGGGGAGCTGTTTTTT. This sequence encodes CASSELAGSTGELFF.

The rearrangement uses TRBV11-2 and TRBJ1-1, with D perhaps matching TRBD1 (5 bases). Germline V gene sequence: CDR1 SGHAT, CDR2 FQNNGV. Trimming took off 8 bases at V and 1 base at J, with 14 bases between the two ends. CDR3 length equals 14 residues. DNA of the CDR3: TGTGCCAGCGGGGGGAAAAAGGAGAACACTGAAGCTTTCTTT. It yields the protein CASGGKKENTEAFF.

CDR3 in amino acids: CASSSGTGQSYEQYF. Here the CDR3 DNA reads TGTGCCAGCAGCTCCGGGACAGGGCAATCCTACGAGCAGTACTTC. The chain has TRBV13 and TRBJ2-7; 9 bases are shared with TRBD1. This CDR3 spans 15 amino acids. Looked up from germline, CDR1 is PRHDT and CDR2 is FYEKMQ (reference sequence). V dropped 4 bases and J dropped 1; count of bases not matched to a gene: 5.

CDR3 in amino acids: CASSSRVSSYNSPLHF. The CDR3 DNA reads TGTGCCAGCAGTTCACGGGTGAGCTCCTATAATTCACCCCTCCACTTT. The chain uses TRBV27 and TRBJ1-6; D is undetermined. The V gene's germline CDR1 is MNHEY and CDR2 SMNVEV (reference sequence). The V and J ends lost 4 bases and 0 bases respectively, with 10 bases between them. CDR3 size: 16 residues.

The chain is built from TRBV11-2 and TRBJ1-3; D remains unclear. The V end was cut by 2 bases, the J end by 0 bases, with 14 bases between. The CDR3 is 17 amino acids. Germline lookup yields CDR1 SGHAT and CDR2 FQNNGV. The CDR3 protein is CASSLTKFGASGNTIYF. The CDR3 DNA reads TGTGCCAGCAGCTTAACGAAGTTCGGAGCCTCTGGAAACACCATATATTTT.

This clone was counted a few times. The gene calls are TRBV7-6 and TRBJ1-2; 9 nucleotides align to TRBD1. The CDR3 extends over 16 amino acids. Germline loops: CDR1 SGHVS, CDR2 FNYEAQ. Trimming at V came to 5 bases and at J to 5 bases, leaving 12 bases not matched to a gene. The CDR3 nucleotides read TGTGCCAGCAGCCCCACAAGGGGGACAGGGAGTTATGGCTACACCTTC. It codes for CASSPTRGTGSYGYTF.

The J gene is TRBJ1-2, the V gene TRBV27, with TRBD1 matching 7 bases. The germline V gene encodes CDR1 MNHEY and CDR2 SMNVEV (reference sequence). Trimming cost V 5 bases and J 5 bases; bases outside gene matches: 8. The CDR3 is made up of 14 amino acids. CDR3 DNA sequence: TGTGCCAGCAGTACTTATGGGACAGCTTATGGCTACACCTTC. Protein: CASSTYGTAYGYTF.

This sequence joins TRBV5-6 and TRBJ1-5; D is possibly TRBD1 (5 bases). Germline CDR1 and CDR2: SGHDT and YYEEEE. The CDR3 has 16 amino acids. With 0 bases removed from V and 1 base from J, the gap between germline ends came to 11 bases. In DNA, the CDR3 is TGTGCCAGCAGCTTGGGACGGGGGAGCAGCAATCAGCCCCAGCATTTT. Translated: CASSLGRGSSNQPQHF.

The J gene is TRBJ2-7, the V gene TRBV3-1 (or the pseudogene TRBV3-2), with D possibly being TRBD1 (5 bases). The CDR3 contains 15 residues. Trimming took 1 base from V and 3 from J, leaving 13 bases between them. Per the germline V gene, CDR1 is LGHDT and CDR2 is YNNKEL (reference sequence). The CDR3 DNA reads TGTGCCAGCAGCCAAGCGCGAGCAGGGCGCTACGAGCAGTACTTC. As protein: CASSQARAGRYEQYF.

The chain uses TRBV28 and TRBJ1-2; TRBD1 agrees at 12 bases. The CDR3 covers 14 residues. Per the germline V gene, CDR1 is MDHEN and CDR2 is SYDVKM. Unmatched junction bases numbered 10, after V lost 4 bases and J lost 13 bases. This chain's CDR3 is CASSSTGTGGPLTF. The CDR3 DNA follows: TGTGCCAGCAGTTCGACCGGGACAGGGGGCCCCCTCACCTTC.

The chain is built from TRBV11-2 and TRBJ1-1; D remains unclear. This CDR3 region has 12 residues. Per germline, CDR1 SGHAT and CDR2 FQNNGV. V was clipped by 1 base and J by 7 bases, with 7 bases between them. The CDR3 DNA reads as TGTGCCAGCAGCTTAGGGGCACATGAAGCTTTCTTT. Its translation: CASSLGAHEAFF.

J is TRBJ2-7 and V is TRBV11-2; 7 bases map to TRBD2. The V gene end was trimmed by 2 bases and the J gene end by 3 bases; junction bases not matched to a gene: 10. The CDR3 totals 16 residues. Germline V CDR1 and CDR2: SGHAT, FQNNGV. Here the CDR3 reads CASSLQRGTIIYEQYF. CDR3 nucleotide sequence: TGTGCCAGCAGCTTACAGCGAGGGACTATAATCTACGAGCAGTACTTC.

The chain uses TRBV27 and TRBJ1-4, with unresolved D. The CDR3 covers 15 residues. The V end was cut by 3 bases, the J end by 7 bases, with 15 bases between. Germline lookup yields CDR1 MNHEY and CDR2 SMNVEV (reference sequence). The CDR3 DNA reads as TGTGCCAGCAGTTTTAACAGCCTTCGGGGTGAAAAACTGTTTTTT. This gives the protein CASSFNSLRGEKLFF.

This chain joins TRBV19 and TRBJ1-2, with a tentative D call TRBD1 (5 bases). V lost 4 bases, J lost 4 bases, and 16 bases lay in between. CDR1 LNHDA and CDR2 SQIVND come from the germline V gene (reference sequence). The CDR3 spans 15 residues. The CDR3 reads CASSTGGDGLYGYTF. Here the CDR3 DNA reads TGTGCCAGTAGTACCGGGGGGGACGGGCTCTATGGCTACACCTTC. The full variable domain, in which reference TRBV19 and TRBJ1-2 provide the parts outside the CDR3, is DGGITQSPKYLFRKEGQNVTLSCEQNLNHDAMYWYRQDPGQGLRLIYYSQIVNDFQKGDIAEGYSVSREKKESFPLTVTSAQKNPTAFYLCASSTGGDGLYGYTFGSGTRLTVV.

CDR3 sequence: CASSAGLAGYEQYF. The CDR3 DNA reads as TGTGCCAGCAGTGCCGGACTAGCGGGGTACGAGCAGTACTTC. This chain connects TRBV2 to TRBJ2-7, with 12 bases lining up with TRBD2. The CDR3 totals 14 residues. Germline CDR1 is SNHLY and CDR2 is FYNNEI. Germline trimming cut 4 bases from V and 4 bases from J; bases unmatched to any gene: 2.

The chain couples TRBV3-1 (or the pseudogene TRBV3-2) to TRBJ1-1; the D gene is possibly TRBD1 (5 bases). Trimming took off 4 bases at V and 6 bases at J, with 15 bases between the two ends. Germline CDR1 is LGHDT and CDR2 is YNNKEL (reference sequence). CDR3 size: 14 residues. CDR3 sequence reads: CASSPHRGGAEAFF. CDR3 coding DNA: TGTGCCAGCAGCCCGCATCGGGGCGGGGCTGAAGCTTTCTTT.

CDR3: CASSMNRVRISPLHF. The DNA for the CDR3 is TGTGCCAGCAGCATGAACAGGGTCCGAATCTCACCCCTCCACTTT. The chain combines TRBV7-2 with TRBJ1-6; maybe TRBD1 (6 bases). The CDR3 has 15 residues. The V gene's germline CDR1 is SGHTA and CDR2 FQGNSA. V lost 5 bases to trimming and J lost 10 bases, with 18 bases between them.

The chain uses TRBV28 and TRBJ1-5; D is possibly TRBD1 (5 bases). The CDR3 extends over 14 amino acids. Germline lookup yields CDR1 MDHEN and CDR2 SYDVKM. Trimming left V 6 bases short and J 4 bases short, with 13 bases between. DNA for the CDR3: TGTGCCAGCAGAGCCCCTGGGGGGAATCAGCCCCAGCATTTT. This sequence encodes CASRAPGGNQPQHF.

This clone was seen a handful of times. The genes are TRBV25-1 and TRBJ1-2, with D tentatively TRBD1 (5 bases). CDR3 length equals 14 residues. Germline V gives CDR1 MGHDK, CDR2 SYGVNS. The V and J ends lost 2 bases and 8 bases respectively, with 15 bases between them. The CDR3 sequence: CASSEGADIGGYTF. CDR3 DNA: TGTGCCAGCAGTGAAGGGGCTGACATAGGCGGCTACACCTTC.

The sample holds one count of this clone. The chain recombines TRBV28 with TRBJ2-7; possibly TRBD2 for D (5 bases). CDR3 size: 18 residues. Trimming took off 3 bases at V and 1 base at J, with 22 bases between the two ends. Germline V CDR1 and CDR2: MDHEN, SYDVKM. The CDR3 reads CASSLVSSGFQHSYEQYF. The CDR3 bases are TGTGCCAGCAGTTTGGTTTCGTCGGGGTTTCAGCATTCCTACGAGCAGTACTTC.